Each of the 5 T cell receptor beta chains below was sequenced from the same sample in a study of glioma-infiltrating T cells after dendritic cell vaccination. Time point of the sample: after dendritic cell vaccination, including at tumor progression/relapse. The protocol was immunoSEQ multiplex PCR, while the TCRdb copy is restricted to in-frame clones and leaves out a portion. The sample consists of some 91,000 clones, approximately 78% of them appearing once. The starting material was blood, obtained after dendritic cell vaccination. The receptor source for this set is a human donor with glioblastoma.

J is TRBJ2-7 and V is TRBV5-4, with 8 bases that match TRBD1. From germline, CDR1 is SGHNT and CDR2 YYREEE (reference sequence). The J segment lost 1 base and the V segment lost 5 bases, leaving 5 bases of the junction unmatched. This CDR3 is 14 amino acids long. The CDR3 DNA reads TGTGCCAGCAGTTCTGGACAGGGATCCTACGAGCAGTACTTC. It codes for CASSSGQGSYEQYF.

The V gene is TRBV7-2, the J gene TRBJ2-7; the match to TRBD1 covers 12 bases. V lost 5 bases and J lost 3; bases outside the gene matches: 5. Germline V gene lookup returns CDR1 SGHTA and CDR2 FQGNSA. The CDR3 is made up of 15 amino acids. The CDR3 DNA is TGTGCCAGCAGCCCCGGGACAGGGGGCCACTACGAGCAGTACTTC. Residues: CASSPGTGGHYEQYF.

CDR3 DNA: TGTGCCAGCAGCCATCGGACAGGGGGCCACAATGAGCAGTTCTTC. Translated, it gives CASSHRTGGHNEQFF. The rearrangement links TRBV13 to TRBJ2-1; TRBD1 matches 11 bases. This CDR3 has 15 residues. Germline-derived CDR1 and CDR2 are PRHDT and FYEKMQ (reference sequence). Trimming cost V 5 bases and J 5 bases; bases outside gene matches: 5.

The chain recombines TRBV27 with TRBJ2-7, with unresolved D. Germline lookup yields CDR1 MNHEY and CDR2 SMNVEV (reference sequence). Trimming removed 3 bases at V and 4 bases at J, with 13 bases between. This CDR3 comprises 14 residues. CDR3 sequence reads: CASSLRFPWYEQYF. As DNA, the CDR3 is TGTGCCAGCAGTTTGCGCTTCCCTTGGTACGAGCAGTACTTC.

The genes are TRBV2 and TRBJ2-7, with D unclear. Germline loops: CDR1 SNHLY, CDR2 FYNNEI. The CDR3 length is 13 residues. Trimming took off 4 bases at V and 5 bases at J, with 12 bases between the two ends. The CDR3 region has the DNA TGTGCCAGCAGTGGCTATATGATCCACGAGCAGTACTTC. Translating it yields CASSGYMIHEQYF.